The sequence of this T cell receptor beta chain was determined in a study of blood T cells in healthy people across ages. Whole-study findings and limits: The recorded TCR beta diversity per million T cells decreased in a roughly linear manner with age. Unknown CMV status may confound age-related changes in expanded clones.

A word on this clonotype: Antigen unknown.

The use of a sample-barcoded 5' primer and a J-beta primer mix characterized a second PCR of about 7 to 12 cycles. TCRdb passed the 5' RACE reads through MiXCR, listing each CDR3 protein once. Altogether 800,000 to 1,300,000 distinct CDR3 sequences are present, approximately 26% being singletons, with the ten largest covering about 0.72%. The same sample was also used in a study of T cells of mothers and their children. That paper adds: Related mother and child pairs showed slightly greater overlap (not significant) than unrelated pairs did.

This TCR was sampled from a girl aged 2-10 years in good health. The sequencing sample was made of blood.

The DNA for the CDR3 is TGCGCCAGCAGCCCGGGACTAGCAGAAGTCGAGCAGTACTTC. Its translation is CASSPGLAEVEQYF. This chain links TRBV5-1 with TRBJ2-7, with TRBD2 matching over 9 bases. Germline CDR1 is SGHRS and CDR2 is YFSETQ. Trimming removed 4 bases from V and 6 bases from J; junction bases left unmatched: 8. This CDR3 comprises 14 residues.